The 31 T cell receptor beta chains listed next were all sequenced from one sample in a study of T cells in localized non-small cell lung cancer. Some clones are missing from TCRdb's copy, which holds only in-frame ones; the method was immunoSEQ multiplex PCR. The repertoire includes about 19,000 clones, about 90% of them detected once, and 4% sits in the top ten. The sample was peripheral blood, taken before any cancer treatment. The source is a male donor at least 60 years old with stage I squamous cell lung carcinoma.

The chain employs TRBV6-6 and TRBJ2-1; possible D gene TRBD1, 6 bases. Germline CDR1 is MNHNY and CDR2 is SVGAGI (reference sequence). The CDR3 runs 14 residues. The ends were cut back, 4 bases at V and 1 base at J, with 8 bases in the middle. This CDR3 reads CASSLDSSYNEQFF. The CDR3 DNA reads TGTGCCAGCAGTTTGGACAGTTCCTACAATGAGCAGTTCTTC.

The CDR3: CASSPGLATDTQYF. The CDR3 region has the DNA TGCGCCAGCAGCCCGGGACTAGCCACAGATACGCAGTATTTT. The chain carries TRBV5-1 and TRBJ2-3; 9 nucleotides align to TRBD2. The V segment lost 4 bases and the J segment 2 bases; nucleotides outside the gene matches: 2. The CDR3 is 14 residues long. CDR1 SGHRS and CDR2 YFSETQ come from the germline V gene.

The chain combines TRBV10-3 with TRBJ1-1, with 7 bases aligning to TRBD1. The trim removed 7 bases at V and 3 bases at J, leaving 5 bases unmatched. The CDR3 contains 13 residues. In germline, CDR1 is ENHRY, CDR2 SYGVKD. The CDR3: CAITTGVHTEAFF. The DNA for the CDR3 is TGTGCCATCACCACAGGGGTGCACACTGAAGCTTTCTTT.

J is TRBJ2-7 and V is TRBV27, with a tentative D call TRBD2 (6 bases). The CDR3 runs to 15 residues. Trimming cost V 4 bases and J 1 base, with 14 bases left between them. Germline V CDR1 and CDR2: MNHEY, SMNVEV (reference sequence). The CDR3 DNA sequence: TGTGCCAGCAGTTACCTAGCGCACTCTTCCTACGAGCAGTACTTC. This codes for CASSYLAHSSYEQYF.

The gene calls are TRBV5-4 and TRBJ2-7, with 8 bases identical to TRBD2. Trimming cost V 2 bases and J 3 bases; bases outside gene matches: 10. Germline V CDR1 and CDR2: SGHNT, YYREEE (reference sequence). CDR3 length: 16 amino acids. CDR3 coding DNA: TGTGCCAGCAGCTTTGGTAGCGGGACTATCAGCTACGAGCAGTACTTC. It codes for CASSFGSGTISYEQYF.

This chain joins TRBV30 and TRBJ2-2; D not resolved. The CDR3 covers 13 residues. From germline, CDR1 is GTSNPN and CDR2 SVGIG (reference sequence). The V end lost 4 bases, the J end lost 3 bases, and 9 bases lay between the germline ends. CDR3 in DNA: TGTGCCTGGAAAATGGCGGACACCGGGGAGCTGTTTTTT. Protein sequence: CAWKMADTGELFF.

This chain joins TRBV10-1 and TRBJ2-7; 8 nucleotides line up with TRBD2. V lost 5 bases and J lost 4; bases outside the gene matches: 10. The length of the CDR3 is 15 residues. In germline, CDR1 is WNHNN, CDR2 SYGVQD (reference sequence). The DNA of the CDR3 is TGCGCCAGCAGTAAGACCGGGACTAGACTTTACGAGCAGTACTTC. It encodes CASSKTGTRLYEQYF.

This sequence joins TRBV29-1 and TRBJ2-3; 15 positions agree with TRBD2. V lost 4 bases to trimming and J lost 4 bases; unmatched junction nucleotides: 9. The CDR3 consists of 17 residues. The germline gives CDR1 SQVTM, CDR2 ANQGSEA. The CDR3 sequence is CSVGGLAGGSAADTQYF. Written as DNA, the CDR3 is TGCAGCGTTGGCGGACTAGCGGGAGGGAGCGCGGCAGATACGCAGTATTTT.

This rearrangement joins TRBV28 to TRBJ1-6; the D is unclear. Germline-derived CDR1 and CDR2 are MDHEN and SYDVKM. V shed 2 bases and J shed 9 bases, with 5 bases lying between them. The length of the CDR3 is 12 residues. CDR3 sequence (DNA): TGTGCCAGCAGTTTAGCGGGTTCACCCCTCCACTTT. Translating it yields CASSLAGSPLHF. The variable domain in full, with the rest retrieved from reference TRBV28 and TRBJ1-6, is DVKVTQSSRYLVKRTGEKVFLECVQDMDHENMFWYRQDPGLGLRLIYFSYDVKMKEKGDIPEGYSVSREKKERFSLILESASTNQTSMYLCASSLAGSPLHFGNGTRLTVT.

The genes are TRBV25-1 and TRBJ1-4, with D tentatively TRBD1 (5 bases). Trimming stripped 4 bases from V and 4 bases from J, with 10 bases between. From germline, CDR1 is MGHDK and CDR2 SYGVNS. The CDR3 runs 14 residues. The CDR3 loop is CASSGGPFNEKLFF. The CDR3 DNA reads as TGTGCCAGCAGTGGGGGACCCTTTAATGAAAAACTGTTTTTT.

This clone occurred once. This sequence joins TRBV7-9 and TRBJ2-1; the D gene is possibly TRBD1 (5 bases). Germline V gene lookup returns CDR1 SEHNR and CDR2 FQNEAQ (reference sequence). Trimming pared 1 base from V and 6 bases from J, leaving 7 bases between. The CDR3 is 13 residues long. The DNA of the CDR3 is TGTGCCAGCAGCTTAGGACAGATCAATGAGCAGTTCTTC. This encodes CASSLGQINEQFF.

This chain links TRBV5-1 with TRBJ2-1; TRBD2 agrees at 11 bases. This CDR3 has 16 amino acids. V gave up 0 bases and J gave up 8 bases; unmatched junction bases: 7. Germline CDR1 SGHRS, CDR2 YFSETQ. CDR3 sequence: CASSLGTSGSKDEQFF. CDR3 DNA: TGCGCCAGCAGCTTGGGCACTAGCGGGAGTAAAGATGAGCAGTTCTTC.

The J gene is TRBJ2-5, the V gene TRBV7-3; 12 positions match TRBD2. J gave up 4 bases and V 5 bases, and 17 bases lay outside the gene matches. CDR1 SGHTA and CDR2 FQGTGA come from the germline V gene. This CDR3 has 19 amino acids. The CDR3 DNA reads TGTGCCAGCAGCCCCCTAGGCGCTAGCGGGAGGGCCGGGTCAGAGACCCAGTACTTC. Translated: CASSPLGASGRAGSETQYF.

The genes are TRBV5-1 and TRBJ1-5; 7 nucleotides agree with TRBD1. Germline V gives CDR1 SGHRS, CDR2 YFSETQ. The length of the CDR3 is 15 residues. The V gene end was trimmed by 5 bases and the J gene end by 6 bases; junction bases not matched to a gene: 11. CDR3 sequence reads: CASSQEGQEFQPQHF. As DNA, the CDR3 is TGCGCCAGCAGTCAAGAAGGACAGGAATTTCAGCCCCAGCATTTT.

This clone has a single count. The CDR3 DNA reads as TGTGCTAGTGGTGGAGGGGGCTACGAGCAGTACTTC. Protein: CASGGGGYEQYF. The J gene is TRBJ2-7, the V gene TRBV12-5; D may match TRBD1 or TRBD2 (6 bases each). The CDR3 runs to 12 residues. V lost 5 bases to trimming and J lost 3 bases, with 8 bases between them. Germline V gene data show CDR1 as LGHNT and CDR2 as FRNRAP.

The chain uses TRBV9 and TRBJ2-1, with D perhaps assigned TRBD1 or TRBD2 (5 bases each). The CDR3 loop spans 13 amino acids. Germline-derived CDR1 and CDR2 are SGDLS and YYNGEE. V lost 3 bases to trimming and J lost 8 bases, with 12 bases between them. CDR3 region: CASSDRPGDEQFF. In DNA, the CDR3 is TGTGCCAGCAGCGACAGGCCCGGGGATGAGCAGTTCTTC.

V and J are TRBV19 and TRBJ2-1, with 8 bases identical to TRBD2. With 7 bases clipped from V and 10 bases from J, the junction kept 15 bases outside the gene matches. Per the germline V gene, CDR1 is LNHDA and CDR2 is SQIVND (reference sequence). CDR3 length: 15 residues. DNA of the CDR3: TGTGCCAGTACCCCCGGGGGGGACCAGCTTCAGGAGCAGTTCTTC. Translation gives CASTPGGDQLQEQFF.

This chain joins TRBV27 and TRBJ2-7; unclear D gene. Trimming took 2 bases from V and 0 from J, leaving 11 bases between them. The germline gives CDR1 MNHEY, CDR2 SMNVEV (reference sequence). The CDR3 sequence is 15 residues long. The CDR3, as DNA: TGTGCCAGCAGTTTAAGGCCAATCGCCTCCTACGAGCAGTACTTC. As protein: CASSLRPIASYEQYF.

V and J are TRBV7-9 and TRBJ1-1, with 8 bases lining up with TRBD1. The ends lost 1 base at V and 5 bases at J; junction bases unmatched: 6. The CDR3 contains 15 residues. Germline-derived CDR1 and CDR2 are SEHNR and FQNEAQ (reference sequence). CDR3 residues: CASSLGDRGETEAFF. The DNA for the CDR3 is TGTGCCAGCAGCTTAGGAGACAGGGGTGAGACTGAAGCTTTCTTT.

The chain recombines TRBV28 with TRBJ2-7, with D hard to call. The germline V gene has CDR1 MDHEN and CDR2 SYDVKM. CDR3 length: 11 residues. V lost 5 bases and J 2 bases, leaving 4 bases between the germline ends. For the CDR3, the DNA is TGTGCCAGCAGTACAACCTACGAGCAGTACTTC. It yields the protein CASSTTYEQYF.

This chain joins TRBV10-3 and TRBJ2-2; unclear D gene. V lost 5 bases, J lost 5 bases, and 9 bases lay in between. This CDR3 is 13 amino acids long. The germline gives CDR1 ENHRY, CDR2 SYGVKD. For the CDR3, the DNA is TGTGCCATCAGTCACGGAAGGACCGGGGAGCTGTTTTTT. Protein product: CAISHGRTGELFF.

This clone occurred once. The identical CDR3 is also encoded by other nucleotide sequences in the sample. The chain links TRBV5-1 to TRBJ2-5, with unresolved D. Germline CDR1 is SGHRS and CDR2 is YFSETQ. The CDR3 sequence is 14 residues long. The V and J ends lost 0 bases and 0 bases respectively, with 6 bases between them. The CDR3 protein is CASSLVPDQETQYF. CDR3 sequence (DNA): TGCGCCAGCAGCTTGGTGCCAGACCAAGAGACCCAGTACTTC.

The chain carries TRBV5-8 and TRBJ1-1, with 9 bases aligning to TRBD1. CDR1 is SGHTS and CDR2 is YDEGEE in the germline V gene. V lost 4 bases to trimming and J lost 2 bases; unmatched junction nucleotides: 6. The CDR3 is 15 residues long. The CDR3 region is CASSGGTGINTEAFF. CDR3 DNA sequence: TGTGCCAGCAGCGGGGGGACAGGGATAAACACTGAAGCTTTCTTT.

This chain connects TRBV19 to TRBJ2-7, with D perhaps matching TRBD1 (5 bases). This CDR3 spans 14 amino acids. Per germline, CDR1 LNHDA and CDR2 SQIVND (reference sequence). Trimming shortened V by 2 bases and J by 6 bases, and 14 bases separated the two germline ends. The CDR3 region has the DNA TGTGCCAGTAGTATAAAAACTGCAGGGTCCGAGCAGTACTTC. Translated, it gives CASSIKTAGSEQYF.

The J gene is TRBJ2-2, the V gene TRBV7-2; D gene uncertain. The V gene's germline CDR1 is SGHTA and CDR2 FQGNSA. The CDR3 length is 13 residues. Deletions cut 5 bases from V and 8 bases from J, with 12 bases between. The CDR3 is CASSAIRSGELFF. DNA for the CDR3: TGTGCCAGCAGCGCGATAAGATCGGGGGAGCTGTTTTTT.

This clone was picked up a small number of times. The chain recombines TRBV9 with TRBJ2-3, with 7 bases fitting TRBD2. The CDR3 spans 15 residues. Germline-derived CDR1 and CDR2 are SGDLS and YYNGEE. V gave up 0 bases and J gave up 6 bases; unmatched junction bases: 7. The CDR3 protein is CASSVEGGRADTQYF. The CDR3 DNA sequence: TGTGCCAGCAGCGTAGAGGGAGGGAGGGCTGATACGCAGTATTTT.

The gene calls are TRBV7-2 and TRBJ2-7; 8 positions match TRBD2. Trimming cost V 4 bases and J 5 bases; bases outside gene matches: 7. CDR1 SGHTA and CDR2 FQGNSA come from the germline V gene. This CDR3 is 14 amino acids long. The CDR3 is CASSSFSGSNEQYF. DNA of the CDR3: TGTGCCAGCAGCTCCTTCAGCGGGAGCAACGAGCAGTACTTC.

This chain connects TRBV6-4 to TRBJ1-1; D call uncertain. The CDR3 has 14 amino acids. Germline CDR1 is MRHNA and CDR2 is SNTAGT. V lost 6 bases and J lost 0, with 11 bases in between. In DNA form, the CDR3 reads TGTGCCAGCAGACCGGACCGCATGAACACTGAAGCTTTCTTT. It translates to CASRPDRMNTEAFF.

The V call is TRBV6-5, the J call TRBJ2-3; D is ambiguous. The V gene lost 0 bases and the J gene lost 4 bases, with 11 bases spanning the gap. The CDR3 length is 15 residues. Germline loops: CDR1 MNHEY, CDR2 SVGAGI. The CDR3 sequence: CASSYSSSRSDTQYF. The CDR3 DNA is TGTGCCAGCAGTTACTCGTCGTCGAGATCAGATACGCAGTATTTT.

V gene TRBV6-5 combines with J gene TRBJ1-1, with 9 nucleotides matching TRBD1. The germline V gene has CDR1 MNHEY and CDR2 SVGAGI. This CDR3 has 15 amino acids. Losses at the gene ends were 6 bases for V and 7 bases for J; bases not matched to a gene: 12. CDR3 sequence (DNA): TGTGCCAGCAGCCGGGACAGGGAACAGCTCTTTGAAGCTTTCTTT. This translates into CASSRDREQLFEAFF.

The V call is TRBV30, the J call TRBJ2-7; D remains ambiguous. CDR3 length: 12 residues. The ends were cut back, 1 base at V and 3 bases at J, with 7 bases in the middle. Germline V gives CDR1 GTSNPN, CDR2 SVGIG (reference sequence). The CDR3 DNA reads TGTGCCTGGAGTGCGCAGGTCTACGAGCAGTACTTC. Its translation: CAWSAQVYEQYF. The full variable domain, rest sourced from reference TRBV30 and TRBJ2-7, is SQTIHQWPATLVQPVGSPLSLECTVEGTSNPNLYWYRQAAGRGLQLLFYSVGIGQISSEVPQNLSASRPQDRQFILSSKKLLLSDSGFYLCAWSAQVYEQYFGPGTRLTVT.